This section outlines one TCR beta chain sequence together with its context. The antigen is unknown. Generated by immunoSEQ multiplex PCR, the TCRdb table keeps only in-frame clones and is missing some. Here the sample spans over 150,000 clones, around 94% being singletons. This CDR3 contains 13 residues. V was trimmed by 5 bases and J by 4 bases, leaving 14 bases between them. Germline CDR1 GTSNPN, CDR2 SVGIG (reference sequence). The data were taken from a study of T cell responses to AZD1222 COVID-19 vaccine. Study outcomes and limitations: Donors, mostly white British, included more females; clonal diversity was possibly underestimated.

The sequence was collected from an adult in good health. The source was peripheral blood, collected on day 0 of AZD1222 vaccination. The chain links TRBV30 to TRBJ1-2; D is possibly TRBD1 (5 bases). The CDR3 region has the DNA TGTGCCTGGGATAGGGGTTACGGCTATGGCTACACCTTC. Translation: CAWDRGYGYGYTF.